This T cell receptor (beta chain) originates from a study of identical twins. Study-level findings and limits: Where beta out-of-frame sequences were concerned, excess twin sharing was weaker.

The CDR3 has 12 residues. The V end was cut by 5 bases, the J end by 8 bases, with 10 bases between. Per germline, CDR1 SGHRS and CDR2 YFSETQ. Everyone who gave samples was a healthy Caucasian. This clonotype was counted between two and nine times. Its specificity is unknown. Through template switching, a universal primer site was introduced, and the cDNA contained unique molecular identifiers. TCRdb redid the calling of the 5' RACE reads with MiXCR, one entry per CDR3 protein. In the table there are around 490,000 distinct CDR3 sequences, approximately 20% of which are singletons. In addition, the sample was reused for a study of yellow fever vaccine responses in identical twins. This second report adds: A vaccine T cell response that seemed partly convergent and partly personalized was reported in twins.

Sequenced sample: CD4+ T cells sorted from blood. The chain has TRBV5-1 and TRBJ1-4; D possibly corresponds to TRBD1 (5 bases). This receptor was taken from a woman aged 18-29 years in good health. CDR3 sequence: CASRSPGEKLFF. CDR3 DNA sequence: TGCGCCAGCAGGTCACCAGGGGAAAAACTGTTTTTT.